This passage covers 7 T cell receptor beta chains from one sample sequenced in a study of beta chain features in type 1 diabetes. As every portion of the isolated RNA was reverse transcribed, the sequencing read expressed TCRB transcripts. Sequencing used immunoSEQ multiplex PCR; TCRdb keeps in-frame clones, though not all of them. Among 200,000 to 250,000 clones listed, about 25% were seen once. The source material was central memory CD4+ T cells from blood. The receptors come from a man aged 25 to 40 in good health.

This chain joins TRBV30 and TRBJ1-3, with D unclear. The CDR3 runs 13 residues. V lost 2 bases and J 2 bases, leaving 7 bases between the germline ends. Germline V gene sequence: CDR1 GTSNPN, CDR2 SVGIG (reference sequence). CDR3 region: CAWSWGPGNTIYF. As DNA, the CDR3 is TGTGCCTGGAGTTGGGGTCCTGGAAACACCATATATTTT.

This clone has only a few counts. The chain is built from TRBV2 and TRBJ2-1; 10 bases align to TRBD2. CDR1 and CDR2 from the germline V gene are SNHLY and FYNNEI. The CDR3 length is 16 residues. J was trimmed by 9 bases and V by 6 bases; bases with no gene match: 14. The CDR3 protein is CASSEGSGREFGEQFF. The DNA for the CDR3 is TGTGCCAGCAGCGAGGGAAGCGGGAGGGAGTTTGGTGAGCAGTTCTTC. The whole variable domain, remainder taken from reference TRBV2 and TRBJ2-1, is EPEVTQTPSHQVTQMGQEVILRCVPISNHLYFYWYRQILGQKVEFLVSFYNNEISEKSEIFDDQFSVERPDGSNFTLKIRSTKLEDSAMYFCASSEGSGREFGEQFFGPGTRLTVL.

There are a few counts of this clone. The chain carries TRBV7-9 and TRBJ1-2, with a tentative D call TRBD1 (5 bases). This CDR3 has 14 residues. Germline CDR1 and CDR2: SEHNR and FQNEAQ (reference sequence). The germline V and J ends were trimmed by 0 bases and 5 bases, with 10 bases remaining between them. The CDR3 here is CASSLAGTAYGYTF. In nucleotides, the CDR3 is TGTGCCAGCAGCTTAGCCGGGACTGCATATGGCTACACCTTC.

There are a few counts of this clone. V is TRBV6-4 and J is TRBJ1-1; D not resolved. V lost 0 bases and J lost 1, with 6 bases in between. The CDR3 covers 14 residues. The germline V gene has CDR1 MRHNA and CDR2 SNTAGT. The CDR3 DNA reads TGTGCCAGCAGTGACTCGGATCGGAACACTGAAGCTTTCTTT. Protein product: CASSDSDRNTEAFF.

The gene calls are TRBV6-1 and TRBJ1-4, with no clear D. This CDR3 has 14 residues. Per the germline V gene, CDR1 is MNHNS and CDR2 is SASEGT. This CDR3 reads CRQALFATNEKLFF. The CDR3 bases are TGTAGGCAGGCCCTGTTCGCAACTAATGAAAAACTGTTTTTT.

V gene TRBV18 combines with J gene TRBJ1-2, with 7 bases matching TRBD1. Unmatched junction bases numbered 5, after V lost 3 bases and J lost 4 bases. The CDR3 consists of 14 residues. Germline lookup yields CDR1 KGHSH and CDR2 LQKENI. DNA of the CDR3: TGTGCCAGCTCACCCCCGGGACAGCCCTATGGCTACACCTTC. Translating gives CASSPPGQPYGYTF.

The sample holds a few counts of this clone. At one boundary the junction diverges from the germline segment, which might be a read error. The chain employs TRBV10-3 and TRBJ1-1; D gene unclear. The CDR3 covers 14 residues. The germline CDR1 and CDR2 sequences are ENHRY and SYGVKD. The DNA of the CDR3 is TGTGCCGTCCGAGAACTCCCCCGGAACGCTGAAGCTTTCTTT. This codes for CAVRELPRNAEAFF.